The source of this T cell receptor (beta chain) is a study of patients and donors after allogeneic stem cell transplantation. V lost 3 bases to trimming and J lost 1 base, with 12 bases between them. Looked up from germline, CDR1 is MNHEY and CDR2 is SVGEGT. This CDR3 has 15 residues. TCRdb independently ran MiXCR on the RT-PCR reads; one entry per CDR3 protein. The sample lists approximately 200,000 distinct CDR3 sequences, about 14% occurring once. The material sequenced was blood, either unsorted or a sorted T cell fraction (not recorded which). This chain links TRBV6-2 or TRBV6-3 with TRBJ1-2, with D possibly TRBD1 on 5 matching bases. The TCR was taken from a human donor who was either an allogeneic HSCT recipient or a stem cell or donor lymphocyte infusion donor (not recorded which). It is not recorded whose cells these are; they may come from a transplant donor. Written as DNA, the CDR3 is TGTGCCAGCAGTTATGGACATAACGTTAACTATGGCTACACCTTC. Residues: CASSYGHNVNYGYTF.